This TCR beta chain is from a study of T cells after yellow fever vaccination (dated by TCRdb to about 2019). In terms of the full investigation: Libraries from fractions with low cell numbers were prepared with the SMART-Seq v4 Ultra Low Input RNA kit. Bulk TCR alpha and beta repertoires were sequenced longitudinally to track T-cell clones before and after primary and booster YFV17D yellow fever vaccination. Two healthy male donors made up the cohort, one aged 18 to 30 years and the other aged 30 to 40 years. Blood was drawn at multiple timepoints before and after primary and secondary immunization, with bulk PBMC replicates and cell subsets isolated. Points the paper makes about the study in general: Only a couple of donors were included in the study, so the extent to which the findings can be generalized is limited. The secondary T-cell response was weaker than the primary response but faster, peaking on day 5 instead of day 15. A small fraction of clonotypes showed up in both the CD4 and CD8 compartments, probably as a result of convergent recombination. After the booster, most of the clones that had expanded following primary vaccination were detected again (roughly 97% of CD4 and around 88% of CD8), which suggests that memory was broadly maintained. Computational filtering was needed because FACS-sorted repertoires could contain abundant contaminating clonotypes from the bulk population.

The treatment or condition label for this specimen denotes: live attenuated yellow fever vaccine strain. At every blood-draw timepoint, two biological replicates of bulk PBMCs were collected. A standard Ficoll-Paque protocol was used to isolate PBMCs from peripheral blood. TriZol was used to extract RNA from bulk PBMCs, from CD4 and CD8 fractions, and from dextramer-positive and dextramer-negative fractions. As for this clonotype: Its antigen specificity is not known. Base-call qualities are not available, and no considerably larger clone is one nucleotide away.

For CDR1 and CDR2, the germline V gene lists MRHNA and SNTAGT. Reading from cysteine to phenylalanine, the CDR3 counts 15 amino acids. Of the read, only the CDR3 DNA is kept; its 45 bases are in frame from base 1. Deletion took 7 bases off V and 2 bases off J, with a span of 16 bases between the germline ends. The data were produced on an Illumina NovaSeq 6000. TCR cDNA was synthesized by 5'RACE template switching, which introduced a universal primer site and unique molecular identifiers. Priming of cDNA synthesis was performed from both the TCR alpha and TCR beta constant segments. Two PCR steps were used to amplify libraries, with sample barcodes and sequencing adapters being added in the second step. Sequencing of libraries was done on Illumina HiSeq 2500 (2x100 bp) or NovaSeq (2x150 bp). In the original analysis: Reads were demultiplexed and collapsed into UMI consensus sequences with MIGEC, and V(D)J alignment was performed with MiXCR. Vaccine-responding clonotypes were identified with edgeR using replicate PBMC samples, with FDR below 0.01 and a log2 fold change above 5 up to day 15 being required. CD4 or CD8 identity was assigned to each bulk clonotype according to whether the clonotype was present at higher abundance in the sequenced CD4 repertoire or the sequenced CD8 repertoire. TCRdb trimmed the raw reads at Q25, called clones with MiXCR and kept productive beta chains. When rows share a CDR3 protein, they turn into one entry using the most common DNA and genes. These V and J calls rely on TCRdb rather than the paper's analysis. For this sample the table gives around 320,000 distinct CDR3 sequences, of which around 4.5% were detected only once. Roughly 19% of the sample belongs to the ten largest clones.

Here the sequenced sample was PBMCs, taken 15 days after the yellow fever booster vaccination. The clonotype comes from a man between 18 and 29 years old who received the YFV17D yellow fever vaccine. The rearrangement joined TRBV6-4 to TRBJ2-3; perhaps TRBD2 is the D gene, with 7 bases matching. The CDR3 protein is CASKPGGQDTDTQYF. Read as DNA, the sequence is TGTGCCAGCAAGCCGGGGGGCCAGGACACAGATACGCAGTATTTT.